This record covers a single TCR beta chain. Original methodology: Reference gene primers were amplified, and this amplification served to estimate nucleated cell counts. Method: immunoSEQ multiplex PCR; TCRdb's copy keeps in-frame clones and lacks some. From that table come the V and J calls and clone size; the DNA was used to work out D and trimming. Altogether about 220,000 clones are present, 80% to 90% being singletons, with the ten largest covering roughly 0.69%. From germline, CDR1 is SGHVS and CDR2 FNYEAQ. The CDR3 sequence is 15 residues long. Trimming stripped 1 base from V and 2 bases from J, with 11 bases between. The data are from a study of blood T cell repertoires in COVID-19. Study at large: Material from acute and convalescent COVID-19 was sourced from the United States, Italy and Spain. T cells, B-cell-depleted T cells, or PBMCs supplied cDNA or gDNA.

This clonotype originated in a man aged 35-49 years with acute or convalescent COVID-19. The chain is built from TRBV7-6 and TRBJ1-2; D is undetermined. Sequencing used peripheral blood. The CDR3 reads CASSLGLNINYGYTF. DNA for the CDR3: TGTGCCAGCAGCTTAGGACTCAACATAAACTATGGCTACACCTTC.